These T cell receptor beta chains were read from a single sample in a study of T cell responses to AZD1222 COVID-19 vaccine. Generated by immunoSEQ multiplex PCR, the TCRdb table keeps only in-frame clones and is missing some. The sample includes under 200,000 clones, just over 90% seen only once; the top ten take over 0.85%. The sample was peripheral blood, taken on day 0 of AZD1222 vaccination. These receptor sequences come from an adult in good health. CDR3s include the opening cysteine and the closing phenylalanine or tryptophan. A D gene is named only where the DNA matches it firmly. Clone size is given for some rows only: seen once, a few or many times, or a class if the clone is expanded.

CDR3 DNA,CDR3 protein,clone size,J gene,D gene,V gene
TGCAGCGTTGGGGATTTGAACACTGAAGCTTTCTTT,CSVGDLNTEAFF,-,TRBJ1-1,-,TRBV29-1
TGTGCCAGCAGCCGTAACAGGGTCCGGAATGAGCAGTTCTTC,CASSRNRVRNEQFF,-,TRBJ2-1,-,TRBV3-1/TRBV3-2
TGCGCCAGCAGCTTGGTACCCGGGGGGACAGGGATGAACACTGAAGCTTTCTTT,CASSLVPGGTGMNTEAFF,once,TRBJ1-1,TRBD1,TRBV5-1
TGTGCCAGCAGTGTAGCGGGACGGGACGAGCAGTACTTC,CASSVAGRDEQYF,-,TRBJ2-7,TRBD2,TRBV25-1
TGTGCCAGCGACGAAAGAAAGGGGGCAGGAGGCTACACCTTC,CASDERKGAGGYTF,-,TRBJ1-2,TRBD1,TRBV28
TGTGCCAGCAGCTTAGATGGGGCAATTGTTGGCTACACCTTC,CASSLDGAIVGYTF,-,TRBJ1-2,-,TRBV7-2
TGTGCCACCAGCAGAGCCGGGGTCCACGAGCAGTACTTC,CATSRAGVHEQYF,-,TRBJ2-7,-,TRBV15
TGTGCCACCAGCAGAGATCGAATTTTGGGGGGCTACGAGCAGTACTTC,CATSRDRILGGYEQYF,-,TRBJ2-7,-,TRBV15
TGTGCCAGCAGGGGGACAGGGGACTCCTACGAGCAGTACTTC,CASRGTGDSYEQYF,-,TRBJ2-7,TRBD1,TRBV5-4
TGTGCCAGCTCACCGTCGGTGAGCTCCTACAATGAGCAGTTCTTC,CASSPSVSSYNEQFF,-,TRBJ2-1,-,TRBV18
TGTGCCAGCAGTTTATCCACAGTGTCCCTCGGTCGTGGCTACACCTTC,CASSLSTVSLGRGYTF,-,TRBJ1-2,-,TRBV27
TGTGCCAGCACCGAGACAGGGGGCGCGGCTAATGAAAAACTGTTTTTT,CASTETGGAANEKLFF,-,TRBJ1-4,TRBD1,TRBV2
TGTGCCAGCAGACACGCGGGAGAGACCTACGAGCAGTACTTC,CASRHAGETYEQYF,-,TRBJ2-7,TRBD2,TRBV28
TGCAGTGCTAGTCAACCAGGGGCATCCTACAATGAGCAGTTCTTC,CSASQPGASYNEQFF,-,TRBJ2-1,-,TRBV20-1
TGCGCCAGCAGTGGAGGGGAGGCCGGGGAGCTGTTTTTT,CASSGGEAGELFF,-,TRBJ2-2,-,TRBV10-2
TGCGCCAGCCAAAAGGAAGGGGGCTCCTACAATGAGCAGTTCTTC,CASQKEGGSYNEQFF,-,TRBJ2-1,-,TRBV5-1
TGTGCCAGCAGCCTATTTCGGGGCCCAGGGACAATGAACACTGAAGCTTTCTTT,CASSLFRGPGTMNTEAFF,-,TRBJ1-1,-,TRBV5-8
TGTGCCAGCAGTTCTATTGGGACAGGGGACGAGCAGTACTTC,CASSSIGTGDEQYF,once,TRBJ2-7,TRBD1,TRBV27
TGCGCCAGCAGCTGGGACAGGGCCTACGAGCAGTACTTC,CASSWDRAYEQYF,-,TRBJ2-7,TRBD1,TRBV5-1
TGTGCCAGCAGCAGCCCCGGGGGCGAGCAGTACTTC,CASSSPGGEQYF,few,TRBJ2-7,-,TRBV2
TGTGCCAGCAGCCCATCTAGCACAGATACGCAGTATTTT,CASSPSSTDTQYF,once,TRBJ2-3,-,TRBV7-3
TGTGCCAGCAGTGGGGGGACTAGCGGTCGCATCCAGTCCTACGAGCAGTACTTC,CASSGGTSGRIQSYEQYF,-,TRBJ2-7,TRBD2,TRBV2
TGTGCCAGCAGCCCACAGGGATATGGCTACACCTTC,CASSPQGYGYTF,-,TRBJ1-2,-,TRBV12-3/TRBV12-4
TGTGCCAGCAGTTCGCCAGTCATCTCCTACGAGCAGTACTTC,CASSSPVISYEQYF,-,TRBJ2-7,-,TRBV28
TGTGCCAGCAGCGATAGGGGGACAGGGGGCCAAGAGACCCAGTACTTC,CASSDRGTGGQETQYF,-,TRBJ2-5,TRBD1,TRBV7-9
TGTGCTAGCAGCTTAGACAGATCAGAGACCCAGTACTTC,CASSLDRSETQYF,-,TRBJ2-5,-,TRBV7-7
TGCGCCAGCACTCGAGGGGGGAGCACAGATACGCAGTATTTT,CASTRGGSTDTQYF,-,TRBJ2-3,-,TRBV5-1